A single sample is the source of the 29 T cell receptor beta chains below, sequenced in a study of blood T cell repertoires in COVID-19. Here immunoSEQ multiplex PCR was the method, and the copy in TCRdb shows in-frame clones only, minus some. The table includes some 200,000 clones, 80% to 90% detected once. Sequencing was done on a sample of peripheral blood. The origin of the receptors is a woman aged 60-70 years who had recovered from COVID-19.

CDR3 sequence (DNA): TGTGCCAGCACCCCTCCAGATAACACTGAAGCTTTCTTT. This codes for CASTPPDNTEAFF. The genes are TRBV6-2 or TRBV6-3 and TRBJ1-1; D is uncertain. This CDR3 is 13 amino acids long. CDR1 is MNHEY, CDR2 SVGEGT, per germline. Trimming stripped 7 bases from V and 2 bases from J, with 11 bases between.

V usage is TRBV9 and J usage is TRBJ1-1, with D tentatively TRBD1 (5 bases). Between the trimmed V and J ends, which lost 0 bases and 5 bases, there was a span of 14 bases. CDR1 is SGDLS, CDR2 YYNGEE, per germline. The CDR3 contains 15 residues. The CDR3 sequence: CASSVVGTGGTEAFF. The CDR3 DNA reads TGTGCCAGCAGCGTAGTGGGAACCGGGGGGACTGAAGCTTTCTTT.

The chain links TRBV10-3 to TRBJ1-1, with a tentative D call TRBD1 (5 bases). Germline V gene sequence: CDR1 ENHRY, CDR2 SYGVKD. The CDR3 consists of 13 residues. V lost 7 bases, J lost 0 bases, and 9 bases lay in between. CDR3 coding DNA: TGTGCCATCACGGAGACAGTGAACACTGAAGCTTTCTTT. It encodes CAITETVNTEAFF.

The chain links TRBV5-4 to TRBJ2-3; tentative D call: TRBD2 (5 bases). Trimming stripped 0 bases from V and 1 base from J, with 9 bases between. The CDR3 runs 15 residues. The germline V gene encodes CDR1 SGHNT and CDR2 YYREEE (reference sequence). This CDR3 reads CASSLGGAGTDTQYF. The CDR3 coding sequence is TGTGCCAGCAGCTTGGGGGGAGCGGGCACAGATACGCAGTATTTT.

This clone has more than one count but fewer than ten. The chain joins TRBV7-3 to TRBJ2-2; possible D gene TRBD2, 6 bases. The ends were cut back, 2 bases at V and 8 bases at J, with 12 bases in the middle. CDR1 is SGHTA, CDR2 FQGTGA, per germline. The CDR3 length is 14 residues. This CDR3 is CASSLYASAGELFF. The CDR3 bases are TGTGCCAGCAGCTTATACGCTAGCGCTGGGGAGCTGTTTTTT. Complete variable domain (other parts from reference TRBV7-3 and TRBJ2-2): GAGVSQTPSNKVTEKGKYVELRCDPISGHTALYWYRQSLGQGPEFLIYFQGTGAADDSGLPNDRFFAVRPEGSVSTLKIQRTERGDSAVYLCASSLYASAGELFFGEGSRLTVL.

This sequence joins TRBV19 and TRBJ1-2, with 7 bases fitting TRBD1. This CDR3 comprises 13 residues. Germline CDR1 LNHDA, CDR2 SQIVND (reference sequence). The ends lost 5 bases at V and 4 bases at J; junction bases unmatched: 4. The CDR3 here is CASSQQGGYGYTF. CDR3 bases: TGTGCCAGTAGTCAGCAGGGGGGCTATGGCTACACCTTC.

The J gene is TRBJ2-2, the V gene TRBV3-1 (or the pseudogene TRBV3-2); tentative D call: TRBD2 (6 bases). The CDR3 extends over 14 amino acids. Germline-derived CDR1 and CDR2 are LGHDT and YNNKEL (reference sequence). Trimming removed 3 bases from V and 8 bases from J, with 13 bases in between. In DNA, the CDR3 is TGTGCCAGCAGCCAGCGGGCCCGGGAGGGGGAGCTGTTTTTT. It is translated as CASSQRAREGELFF.

J is TRBJ2-1 and V is TRBV6-6; 12 bases fit TRBD2. The CDR3 runs to 16 residues. Looked up from germline, CDR1 is MNHNY and CDR2 is SVGAGI (reference sequence). After removal of 6 bases from V and 5 bases from J, the junction contained 8 bases not matched to a gene. The CDR3, as DNA: TGTGCCAGCAGCCCCGGACTAGCGGGGTCAGACAATGAGCAGTTCTTC. It is translated as CASSPGLAGSDNEQFF.

The chain joins TRBV3-1 (or the pseudogene TRBV3-2) to TRBJ2-3; TRBD2 agrees at 10 bases. V dropped 2 bases and J dropped 2; count of bases not matched to a gene: 4. CDR3 length: 16 amino acids. Germline CDR1 is LGHDT and CDR2 is YNNKEL (reference sequence). The CDR3 nucleotides are TGTGCCAGCAGCCAACCTAGCGGGGGATCCACAGATACGCAGTATTTT. Translation gives CASSQPSGGSTDTQYF.

V is TRBV4-1 and J is TRBJ1-1; D remains unclear. CDR3 length: 14 residues. The V and J ends lost 1 base and 10 bases respectively, with 16 bases between them. Looked up from germline, CDR1 is MGHRA and CDR2 is YSYEKL. In DNA, the CDR3 is TGCGCCAGCAGCCAAGGGGCCCGGGCCGAGGGAGCTTTCTTT. Its translation is CASSQGARAEGAFF.

The count of this clone is one. V is TRBV5-1 and J is TRBJ1-2; 10 nucleotides match TRBD1. With 6 bases clipped from V and 3 bases from J, the junction kept 5 bases outside the gene matches. Germline values: CDR1 SGHRS, CDR2 YFSETQ. The CDR3 loop spans 14 amino acids. The CDR3, as DNA: TGCGCCAGCACCCCCGGGACAGGGGACTATGGCTACACCTTC. As protein: CASTPGTGDYGYTF.

The V gene is TRBV9, the J gene TRBJ2-5; 10 bases align to TRBD2. This CDR3 has 15 residues. Trimming removed 4 bases from V and 5 bases from J; junction bases left unmatched: 8. The germline V gene encodes CDR1 SGDLS and CDR2 YYNGEE. In nucleotides, the CDR3 is TGTGCCAGCAGCACGAGAGGGACTAGCGTGGAGACCCAGTACTTC. It translates to CASSTRGTSVETQYF.

V usage is TRBV7-9 and J usage is TRBJ1-3; D is possibly TRBD1 (5 bases). Germline values: CDR1 SEHNR, CDR2 FQNEAQ (reference sequence). Trimming pared 4 bases from V and 1 base from J, leaving 8 bases between. This CDR3 spans 14 amino acids. CDR3 loop: CASSSAGSGNTIYF. The CDR3 DNA sequence: TGTGCCAGCAGCTCGGCAGGGTCTGGAAACACCATATATTTT.

J is TRBJ2-7 and V is TRBV20-1, with a weak D call TRBD1 (5 bases). Looked up from germline, CDR1 is DFQATT and CDR2 is SNEGSKA (reference sequence). The CDR3 totals 11 residues. The V end was cut by 4 bases, the J end by 5 bases, with 9 bases between. CDR3: CSATKGDEQYF. The CDR3 DNA follows: TGCAGTGCTACGAAAGGGGACGAGCAGTACTTC.

This chain connects TRBV7-8 to TRBJ1-2; possibly TRBD1 for D (5 bases). V was trimmed by 3 bases and J by 2 bases, leaving 13 bases between them. The CDR3 length is 15 residues. CDR1 is SGHVS and CDR2 is FQNEAQ in the germline V gene. The chain's CDR3 is CASSFAGITNYGYTF. The CDR3 DNA is TGTGCCAGCAGCTTCGCAGGGATTACGAACTATGGCTACACCTTC.

This chain connects TRBV21-1 to TRBJ1-4; the D call in the table, TRBD1, was not verified against the DNA. TRBV21-1 is annotated as a pseudogene. The CDR3 extends over 15 amino acids. As DNA, the CDR3 is TGTGCCAGCAGACCCGTAACAGGGGGCGATGAAAAACTGTTTTTT. Amino acid sequence: CASRPVTGGDEKLFF.

This chain joins TRBV5-1 and TRBJ1-3, with D uncertain. This CDR3 spans 15 amino acids. V was clipped by 3 bases and J by 0 bases, with 10 bases between them. Germline V gene data show CDR1 as SGHRS and CDR2 as YFSETQ. The CDR3 region is CASSSTVGSGNTIYF. The CDR3, as DNA: TGCGCCAGCAGCTCCACAGTGGGCTCTGGAAACACCATATATTTT.

In its sample, this clone was seen once. This chain links TRBV2 with TRBJ2-7; D not resolved. The CDR3 loop spans 11 amino acids. Germline CDR1 SNHLY, CDR2 FYNNEI. Trimming took 4 bases from V and 6 from J, leaving 7 bases between them. The CDR3 here is CASSGRGEQYF. The DNA for the CDR3 is TGTGCCAGCAGTGGCCGAGGCGAGCAGTACTTC.

This rearrangement joins TRBV9 to TRBJ2-3; 14 nucleotides line up with TRBD2. Germline loops: CDR1 SGDLS, CDR2 YYNGEE. V was pared by 0 bases and J by 2 bases, with 2 bases of the junction left unmatched. CDR3 length equals 17 residues. The DNA of the CDR3 is TGTGCCAGCAGCGTAGCGACTAGCGGGGGGGCCACAGATACGCAGTATTTT. This codes for CASSVATSGGATDTQYF.

The V call is TRBV2, the J call TRBJ1-1; TRBD1 aligns across 7 bases. Germline trimming cut 2 bases from V and 1 base from J; bases unmatched to any gene: 1. Germline CDR1 SNHLY, CDR2 FYNNEI. CDR3 length: 14 residues. The CDR3 sequence is CASSEPGGNTEAFF. The CDR3 nucleotides are TGTGCCAGCAGTGAACCAGGGGGGAACACTGAAGCTTTCTTT.

This clone showed up just once. The rearrangement joins TRBV5-1 to TRBJ2-5; the match to TRBD2 covers 9 bases. J lost 1 base, V lost 4 bases, and 8 bases had no gene match. Germline V lookup: CDR1 SGHRS, CDR2 YFSETQ. This CDR3 spans 16 amino acids. Written as DNA, the CDR3 is TGCGCCAGCAGCCGGACCCTAGCGGGGAGCCAAGAGACCCAGTACTTC. Translation: CASSRTLAGSQETQYF.

The J gene is TRBJ1-6, the V gene TRBV6-5; 7 positions match TRBD1. V dropped 4 bases and J dropped 7; count of bases not matched to a gene: 10. CDR3 size: 16 residues. CDR1 and CDR2 from the germline V gene are MNHEY and SVGAGI. In DNA form, the CDR3 reads TGTGCCAGCAGTTTACAGGGGCCGTATGAGAATTCACCCCTCCACTTT. Encoded protein: CASSLQGPYENSPLHF.

This chain uses TRBV5-6 with TRBJ1-2; no clear D gene. Germline-derived CDR1 and CDR2 are SGHDT and YYEEEE. The CDR3 extends over 15 amino acids. V was trimmed by 4 bases and J by 4 bases, leaving 17 bases between them. CDR3 sequence reads: CASSQDLANVYGYTF. CDR3 DNA sequence: TGTGCCAGCAGCCAAGACCTAGCGAACGTCTATGGCTACACCTTC.

CDR3 residues: CASSWGGYGYTF. As DNA, the CDR3 is TGTGCCAGTAGTTGGGGGGGCTATGGCTACACCTTC. The rearrangement uses TRBV19 and TRBJ1-2; possible D gene TRBD1, 5 bases. Deletions cut 5 bases from V and 4 bases from J, with 8 bases between. The CDR3 covers 12 residues. Per the germline V gene, CDR1 is LNHDA and CDR2 is SQIVND (reference sequence). The full variable domain, rest sourced from reference TRBV19 and TRBJ1-2, is DGGITQSPKYLFRKEGQNVTLSCEQNLNHDAMYWYRQDPGQGLRLIYYSQIVNDFQKGDIAEGYSVSREKKESFPLTVTSAQKNPTAFYLCASSWGGYGYTFGSGTRLTVV.

V is TRBV28 and J is TRBJ1-3; 11 nucleotides match TRBD1. This CDR3 has 18 amino acids. CDR1 MDHEN and CDR2 SYDVKM come from the germline V gene. The trim removed 8 bases at V and 2 bases at J, leaving 14 bases unmatched. The CDR3 here is CASSYTLGQGGTGNTIYF. The CDR3 region has the DNA TGTGCCAGCTCCTACACCCTGGGACAGGGGGGGACTGGAAACACCATATATTTT.

J is TRBJ1-2 and V is TRBV19; D perhaps matches TRBD1 (6 bases). This CDR3 has 15 amino acids. Deletions cut 0 bases from V and 7 bases from J, with 15 bases between. The germline CDR1 and CDR2 sequences are LNHDA and SQIVND (reference sequence). CDR3 in DNA: TGTGCCAGTAGTATAGACTTCACAGGGAGTACTGGCTACACCTTC. This gives the protein CASSIDFTGSTGYTF.

This chain connects TRBV3-1 (or the pseudogene TRBV3-2) to TRBJ2-7; TRBD1 matches 7 bases. This CDR3 spans 16 amino acids. The V gene's germline CDR1 is LGHDT and CDR2 YNNKEL (reference sequence). V lost 4 bases to trimming and J lost 0 bases; unmatched junction nucleotides: 9. The DNA for the CDR3 is TGTGCCAGCAGCCGGCTGGACAGGTCCAGCTCCTACGAGCAGTACTTC. Its translation is CASSRLDRSSSYEQYF.

V is TRBV19 and J is TRBJ1-1; D is unresolved. Per the germline V gene, CDR1 is LNHDA and CDR2 is SQIVND (reference sequence). The ends were cut back, 5 bases at V and 0 bases at J, with 13 bases in the middle. This CDR3 region has 15 residues. The CDR3 region has the DNA TGTGCCAGTAGTCCCTGGTTAGGAGTGAACACTGAAGCTTTCTTT. Translation gives CASSPWLGVNTEAFF. The full variable domain, its missing parts supplied by reference TRBV19 and TRBJ1-1, is DGGITQSPKYLFRKEGQNVTLSCEQNLNHDAMYWYRQDPGQGLRLIYYSQIVNDFQKGDIAEGYSVSREKKESFPLTVTSAQKNPTAFYLCASSPWLGVNTEAFFGQGTRLTVV.

The chain couples TRBV3-1 (or the pseudogene TRBV3-2) to TRBJ1-6; TRBD1 might be the D (5 bases). CDR3 length: 15 amino acids. Germline loops: CDR1 LGHDT, CDR2 YNNKEL (reference sequence). Trimming cost V 3 bases and J 9 bases, with 15 bases left between them. CDR3 sequence (DNA): TGTGCCAGCAGCCAGCTGGCCGGGGGTGGTTCACCCCTCCACTTT. Protein: CASSQLAGGGSPLHF.